This entry features one TCR beta chain sequence. The antigen remains unidentified. Only in-frame clones appear in the TCRdb table, and some are missing; sequencing was by immunoSEQ multiplex PCR. The sample shows tens of thousands of clones, approximately 97% of them seen only once. CDR1 SEHNR and CDR2 FQNEAQ come from the germline V gene (reference sequence). V gave up 1 base and J gave up 4 bases; unmatched junction bases: 12. The CDR3 spans 17 residues. The sample comes from a study of cytomegalovirus exposure and HLA in healthy donors. Overall study results and limits: Within the roughly 120 validation repertoires, first-cohort TCR clusters tended to co-occur, according to a later analysis. In vitro experiments confirmed that a few CMV-associated chains were specific for CMV antigens. Among TCR sequences, most were rare, though some public TCRs appeared in many donors.

The donors were part of the 120-subject validation cohort, which stood apart from the roughly 670-subject first cohort. The rearrangement uses TRBV7-9 and TRBJ2-7; 8 bases agree with TRBD1. This sequence originates from a young man in good health and CMV-seronegative. Sequencing input: PBMCs. The CDR3: CASSLVRRSGQVYEQYF. The CDR3 nucleotides read TGTGCCAGCAGCTTAGTGCGCCGCTCGGGACAGGTGTACGAGCAGTACTTC. The entire variable domain, with the rest obtained from reference TRBV7-9 and TRBJ2-7, is as follows: DTGVSQNPRHKITKRGQNVTFRCDPISEHNRLYWYRQTLGQGPEFLTYFQNEAQLEKSRLLSDRFSAERPKGSFSTLEIQRTEQGDSAMYLCASSLVRRSGQVYEQYFGPGTRLTVT.